This TCR beta chain emerged from a study of memory CD8 T cells in hepatitis C reinfection (dated by TCRdb to 2015 to 2018). A note on the overall study: Of the five donors, three spontaneously resolved two consecutive HCV infections, and two cleared a primary infection but developed chronic infection after reinfection. HCV reinfection was defined as a positive HCV RNA test following two negative tests taken at least 60 days apart. Peak reinfection samples were obtained 3 to 8 weeks after detection of reinfection. The study tracked the TCR beta repertoire of virus-specific CD8 T cells longitudinally across an HCV reinfection episode in 5 or 6 donors. Between 2009 and 2012, roughly five reinfection cases that had stored pre-reinfection samples were identified. In the reinfection study, participants with a resolved prior HCV infection were followed up every 3 months. Previously published longitudinal data on tetramer+ CD8 T cell frequency were used to select the peak reinfection time point.

The germline V gene (reference sequence) gives CDR1 as LNHDA and CDR2 as SQIVND. The CDR3 spans 13 residues, from the cysteine through the phenylalanine. Here the CDR3 DNA is all that survives: 39 bases in frame from base 1. V loses 3 bases, J loses 5 bases, and the germline ends lie 10 bases apart. The time point label for this specimen denotes: peak reinfection, 3 to 8 weeks after reinfection detection. Sorted cells were sequenced directly ex vivo, without in vitro expansion prior to TCR sequencing. The donors were people who inject drugs and were enrolled in the Montreal Acute Hepatitis C Cohort Study (HEPCO) in Canada. Total naive CD8 T cells, sorted as viable CD3+ CD8+ CD45RO-, came from two donors at all three reinfection time points as controls. Before sorting, cryopreserved peripheral blood mononuclear cells were thawed and used as the source for purifying CD8 T cells. CD8 T cells were enriched by negative selection with the MACS CD8+ T cell Isolation Kit. Cell sorting was done on a BD FACSAria II sorter with FACSDiva software, and data were analyzed with FlowJo.

By sample share, this clone is large (0.1 to 1%). The antigen this receptor binds is unknown. Per-nucleotide qualities are absent, and no much larger clonotype sits a single base away. General conclusions and limits of the study: Because only a few donors were included, definitive conclusions about public clonotypes linked to secondary clearance could not be reached by the study.

Libraries were constructed by the immunoSEQ multiplex PCR assay. Genomic DNA was extracted from the sorted cells, and Adaptive Biotechnologies' automated high-throughput method was used to sequence the TCR beta V, D and J regions. CDR3 regions were amplified with a two-step, bias-controlled multiplex PCR. An Illumina instrument was used to sequence the amplified TCR beta libraries. As for how the authors treated the data: Demultiplexed reads were processed to lower amplification and sequencing bias, and the IMGT database was used to assign CDR3 sequences to gene families. ImmunoSEQ software version 2.0 was used to analyze the repertoire data. Clonotype lists were filtered to remove out-of-frame sequences as well as sequences containing stop codons in the CDR3. Clonotypes with a frequency below 0.01% were excluded because such clonotypes corresponded to less than one cell. Richness was computed as observed richness divided by input cell number, and evenness as Shannon entropy divided by log observed richness. To measure repertoire diversity and how similar the repertoire was between time points, Simpson diversity and Morisita-Horn overlap indices were applied. Clonotypes were categorized as dominant (>1%), sub-dominant (0.5-0.99%), low abundance (0.1-0.49%) or lowest abundance (<0.1%). For the germline index, total nucleotide additions were subtracted from total CDR3 length, and that difference was then divided by total CDR3 length. Imported from immuneACCESS, the table was reduced by TCRdb to in-frame sequences with V and J called. These copies leave out some clones; in studies compared against another copy, an unresolved V gene accounts for under half, and the cause of the remainder is not known. For V, J and clone size, that table is used; D and trimming come from the DNA. This sample lists over 2,000 clones; around 89% were detected once. The ten top clones hold roughly a fifth of the sample.

The specimen sequenced was naive CD8+ T cells sorted from blood. The cell subset or site label on this specimen signifies: total naive CD8+CD45RO- T cells. The V gene is TRBV19 and the J gene is TRBJ1-2; tentative D gene TRBD1, with 5 bases matching. This clonotype was obtained from a man aged 50-60 years with hepatitis C virus infection. DNA sequence: TGTGCCAGTAGTATCTTGGACAAGTATGGCTACACCTTC. It encodes CASSILDKYGYTF. When the CDR3 is completed using the reference TRBV19 and TRBJ1-2 genes on either side, the full variable domain is DGGITQSPKYLFRKEGQNVTLSCEQNLNHDAMYWYRQDPGQGLRLIYYSQIVNDFQKGDIAEGYSVSREKKESFPLTVTSAQKNPTAFYLCASSILDKYGYTFGSGTRLTVV.